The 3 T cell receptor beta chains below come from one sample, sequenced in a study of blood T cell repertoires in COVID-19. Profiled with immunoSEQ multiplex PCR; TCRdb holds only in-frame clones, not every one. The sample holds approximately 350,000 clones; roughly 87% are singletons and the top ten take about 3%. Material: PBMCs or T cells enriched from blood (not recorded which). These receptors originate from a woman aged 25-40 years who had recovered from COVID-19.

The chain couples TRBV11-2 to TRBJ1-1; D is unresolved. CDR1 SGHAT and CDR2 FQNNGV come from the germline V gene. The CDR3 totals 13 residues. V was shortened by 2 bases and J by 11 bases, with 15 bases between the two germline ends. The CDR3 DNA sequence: TGTGCCAGCAGCTTATACTCAGACATGTCGGCTTTCTTT. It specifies CASSLYSDMSAFF.

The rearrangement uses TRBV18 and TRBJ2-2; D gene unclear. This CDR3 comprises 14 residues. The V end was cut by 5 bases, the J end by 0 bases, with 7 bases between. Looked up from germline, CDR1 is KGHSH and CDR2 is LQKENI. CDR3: CASSENANTGELFF. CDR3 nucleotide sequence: TGTGCCAGCTCAGAGAACGCGAACACCGGGGAGCTGTTTTTT.

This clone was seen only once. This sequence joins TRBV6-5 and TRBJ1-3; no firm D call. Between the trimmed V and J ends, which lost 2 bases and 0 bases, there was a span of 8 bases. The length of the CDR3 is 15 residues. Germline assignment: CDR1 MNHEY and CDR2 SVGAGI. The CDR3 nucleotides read TGTGCCAGCAGTTACCAACAGCTCTCTGGAAACACCATATATTTT. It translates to CASSYQQLSGNTIYF.